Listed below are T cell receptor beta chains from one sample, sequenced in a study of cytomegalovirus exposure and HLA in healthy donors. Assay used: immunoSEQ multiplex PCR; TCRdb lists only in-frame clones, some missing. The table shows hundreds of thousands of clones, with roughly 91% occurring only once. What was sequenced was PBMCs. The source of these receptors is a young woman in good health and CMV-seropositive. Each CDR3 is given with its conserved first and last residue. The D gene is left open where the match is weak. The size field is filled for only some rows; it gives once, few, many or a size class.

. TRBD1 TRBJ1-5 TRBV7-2 CASSSQRQGGGPQHF TGTGCCAGCAGCAGCCAAAGACAGGGGGGAGGGCCCCAGCATTTT
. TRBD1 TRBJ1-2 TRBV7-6 CASSPYTGTGLHIYGYTF TGTGCCAGCAGTCCGTACACCGGGACAGGGTTACACATCTATGGCTACACCTTC
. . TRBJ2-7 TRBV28 CASSSALTGFFHEQYF TGTGCCAGCAGTTCCGCTCTCACAGGGTTTTTCCACGAGCAGTACTTC
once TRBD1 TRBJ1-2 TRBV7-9 CASSFRRTGHNYGYTF TGTGCCAGCAGCTTCCGTCGGACAGGTCATAACTATGGCTACACCTTC
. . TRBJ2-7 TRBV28 CASSFTGHQGSSYEQYF TGTGCCAGCAGTTTCACGGGACACCAAGGAAGCTCTTACGAGCAGTACTTC
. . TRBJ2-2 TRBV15 CATSRDLETGEGGELFF TGTGCCACCAGCAGAGATCTCGAGACAGGGGAGGGCGGGGAGCTGTTTTTT
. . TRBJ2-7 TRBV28 CASMRIGSSYEQYF TGTGCCAGCATGAGGATCGGGAGCTCCTACGAGCAGTACTTC
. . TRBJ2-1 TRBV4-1 CASSQGRGSSADNEQFF TGCGCCAGCAGCCAAGGGAGGGGCAGTAGCGCGGACAATGAGCAGTTCTTC
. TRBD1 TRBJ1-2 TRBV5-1 CASSLSWTGTGYGYTF TGCGCCAGCAGCTTGTCCTGGACAGGGACGGGATATGGCTACACCTTC
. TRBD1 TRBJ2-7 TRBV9 CASSVGQGGYEQYF TGTGCCAGCAGCGTAGGACAGGGGGGGTACGAGCAGTACTTC
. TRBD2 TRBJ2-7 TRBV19 CASRGGGTSDSSYEQYF TGTGCCAGTAGAGGAGGGGGGACTAGCGACAGCTCCTACGAGCAGTACTTC
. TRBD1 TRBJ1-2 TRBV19 CASSATGTGENYGYTF TGTGCCAGTAGTGCGACCGGGACAGGGGAGAACTATGGCTACACCTTC
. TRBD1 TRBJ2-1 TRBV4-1 CASSDDRGPEQFF TGCGCCAGCAGCGACGACAGGGGGCCTGAGCAGTTCTTC
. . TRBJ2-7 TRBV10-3 CAISQDTNEQYF TGTGCCATAAGCCAAGATACCAACGAGCAGTACTTC
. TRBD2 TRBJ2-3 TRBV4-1 CASSQDWASGSTDTQYF TGCGCCAGCAGCCAAGATTGGGCTAGCGGAAGCACAGATACGCAGTATTTT
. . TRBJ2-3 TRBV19 CASSISERRLTDTQYF TGTGCCAGTAGTATATCCGAGCGGAGACTCACAGATACGCAGTATTTT
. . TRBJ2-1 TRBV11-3 CASSLVGAGEQFF TGTGCCAGCAGCTTAGTGGGGGCCGGTGAGCAGTTCTTC
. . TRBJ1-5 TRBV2 CASSGGQSNQPQHF TGTGCCAGTTCCGGGGGGCAGAGCAATCAGCCCCAGCATTTT
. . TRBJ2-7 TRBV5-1 CASSLAGGTLPYEQYF TGCGCCAGCAGCTTGGCTGGGGGGACTCTTCCCTACGAGCAGTACTTC
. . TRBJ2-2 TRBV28 CASTPPGQGFTGELFF TGTGCCAGCACTCCTCCGGGGCAGGGGTTCACCGGGGAGCTGTTTTTT
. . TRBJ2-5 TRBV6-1 CASSAQQNLQETQYF TGTGCCAGCAGTGCACAGCAAAACCTACAAGAGACCCAGTACTTC
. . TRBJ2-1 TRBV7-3 CASSLNALSSYNEQFF TGTGCCAGCAGCTTAAACGCTCTGAGCTCCTACAATGAGCAGTTCTTC
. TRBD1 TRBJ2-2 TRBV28 CASSLISPTGGSGELFF TGTGCCAGCAGTTTAATTTCCCCGACAGGGGGGTCCGGGGAGCTGTTTTTT
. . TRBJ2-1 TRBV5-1 CASSFGALGYNEQFF TGCGCCAGCAGCTTCGGTGCCCTCGGCTACAATGAGCAGTTCTTC
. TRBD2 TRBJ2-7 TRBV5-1 CASSLVAGGAYEQYF TGCGCCAGCAGCTTGGTGGCGGGAGGTGCGTATGAGCAGTACTTC
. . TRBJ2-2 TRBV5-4 CASSLDLSSGELFF TGTGCCAGCAGCTTGGATTTGAGCTCCGGGGAGCTGTTTTTT
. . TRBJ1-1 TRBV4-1 CASSPTVNTEAFF TGCGCCAGCAGTCCCACAGTTAACACTGAAGCTTTCTTT
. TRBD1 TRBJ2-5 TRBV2 CASSGYRGRRETQYF TGTGCCAGCAGTGGGTACAGGGGGCGTCGAGAGACCCAGTACTTC
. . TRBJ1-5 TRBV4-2 CASSHTGQINQPQHF TGTGCCAGCAGCCATACCGGACAGATTAATCAGCCCCAGCATTTT
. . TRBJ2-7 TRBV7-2 CASSYGRLAWEQYF TGTGCCAGCAGCTATGGGCGGCTAGCTTGGGAGCAGTACTTC
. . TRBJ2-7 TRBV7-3 CASSLWATYEQYF TGTGCCAGCAGCTTATGGGCAACCTACGAGCAGTACTTC
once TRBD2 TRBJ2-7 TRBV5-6 CASSWGKNLAALTHEQYF TGTGCCAGCAGTTGGGGTAAAAATCTAGCGGCCCTCACCCACGAGCAGTACTTC
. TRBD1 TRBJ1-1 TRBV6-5 CASSYSGQGAFTEAFF TGTGCCAGCAGTTACTCGGGACAGGGGGCGTTTACTGAAGCTTTCTTT
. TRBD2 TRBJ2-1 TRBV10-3 CAIRPGLVGNEQFF TGTGCCATCAGGCCGGGACTAGTGGGCAATGAGCAGTTCTTC
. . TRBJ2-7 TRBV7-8 CASSPYAGASSYEQYF TGTGCCAGCAGCCCGTACGCAGGCGCGAGCTCCTACGAGCAGTACTTC
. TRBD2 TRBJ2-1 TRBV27 CAVHSAGAPWDEQFF TGTGCCGTACATTCAGCGGGAGCGCCTTGGGATGAGCAGTTCTTC
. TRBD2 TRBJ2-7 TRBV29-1 CSVESSGRQYF TGCAGCGTTGAGTCTAGCGGGAGGCAGTACTTC
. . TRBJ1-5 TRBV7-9 CASSLGQQPQHF TGTGCCAGCAGCTTAGGGCAGCAGCCCCAGCATTTT
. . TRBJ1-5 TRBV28 CATYSSEGNQPQHF TGTGCCACCTATTCCTCCGAAGGCAATCAGCCCCAGCATTTT
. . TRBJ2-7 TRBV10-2 CASSEGVAEFYEQYF TGCGCCAGCAGTGAAGGGGTAGCGGAGTTCTACGAGCAGTACTTC
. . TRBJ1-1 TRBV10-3 CAISEKGGTEAFF TGTGCCATCAGTGAAAAGGGGGGGACTGAAGCTTTCTTT
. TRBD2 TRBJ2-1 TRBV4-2 CASSLIAGLYNEQFF TGTGCCAGCAGCCTCATAGCGGGCCTTTACAATGAGCAGTTCTTC
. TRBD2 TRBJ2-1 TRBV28 CASSPWTSGGYNEQFF TGTGCCAGCAGTCCGTGGACTAGCGGGGGCTACAATGAGCAGTTCTTC
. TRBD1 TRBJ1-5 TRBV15 CATSRVGTGGQPQHF TGTGCCACCAGCAGAGTCGGGACAGGGGGGCAGCCCCAGCATTTT